The 15 T cell receptor beta chains listed next were all sequenced from one sample in a study of cytomegalovirus exposure and HLA in healthy donors. Researchers ran the PCR with 60 Vbeta and 13 Jbeta primers. Data came from immunoSEQ multiplex PCR; TCRdb stores just in-frame clones and leaves some out. The sample contains fewer than 200,000 clones, over 65% of which appear only once. Sequenced material: PBMCs. These receptors were collected from a female donor in good health and CMV-seronegative.

V is TRBV4-1 and J is TRBJ1-2; TRBD1 matches 8 bases. Germline loops: CDR1 MGHRA, CDR2 YSYEKL. The CDR3 is made up of 16 amino acids. V shed 5 bases, J shed 11 bases, and the junction held 19 bases outside the gene matches. CDR3 amino acids: CASSSRYKDRVVVYTF. CDR3 sequence (DNA): TGCGCCAGCAGCTCAAGATATAAGGACAGGGTAGTAGTGTACACCTTC.

The J gene is TRBJ1-4, the V gene TRBV10-2, with unresolved D. V lost 5 bases to trimming and J lost 0 bases, with 7 bases between them. Per germline, CDR1 WSHSY and CDR2 SAAADI. This CDR3 has 14 amino acids. The CDR3 protein is CASSSTTTNEKLFF. The CDR3 region has the DNA TGCGCCAGCAGTTCTACTACAACTAATGAAAAACTGTTTTTT.

The V call is TRBV27, the J call TRBJ2-1, with 7 bases fitting TRBD1. The trim removed 0 bases at V and 3 bases at J, leaving 5 bases unmatched. Per the germline V gene, CDR1 is MNHEY and CDR2 is SMNVEV (reference sequence). The CDR3 length is 16 residues. The CDR3 region is CASSLSPDRNYNEQFF. In DNA, the CDR3 is TGTGCCAGCAGTTTATCCCCGGACAGGAACTACAATGAGCAGTTCTTC.

This clone was found a few times. DNA of the CDR3: TGTGCCAGCAGTGGGCGGGACAGACTACAAGAGACCCAGTACTTC. Translated: CASSGRDRLQETQYF. The V call is TRBV6-1, the J call TRBJ2-5; D is possibly TRBD1 (7 bases). The germline V gene has CDR1 MNHNS and CDR2 SASEGT. Trimming took 4 bases from V and 2 from J, leaving 14 bases between them. The CDR3 runs 15 residues.

The gene calls are TRBV5-1 and TRBJ2-2; 9 positions match TRBD2. The V gene's germline CDR1 is SGHRS and CDR2 YFSETQ. J gave up 5 bases and V 4 bases, and 12 bases lay outside the gene matches. The CDR3 runs to 17 residues. In DNA form, the CDR3 reads TGCGCCAGCAGCCCCCGACTTCCAGCGGGGGGTACCGGGGAGCTGTTTTTT. Translating gives CASSPRLPAGGTGELFF. The full variable domain, with the rest looked up from reference TRBV5-1 and TRBJ2-2, is KAGVTQTPRYLIKTRGQQVTLSCSPISGHRSVSWYQQTPGQGLQFLFEYFSETQRNKGNFPGRFSGRQFSNSRSEMNVSTLELGDSALYLCASSPRLPAGGTGELFFGEGSRLTVL.

The chain couples TRBV20-1 to TRBJ2-5, with a possible D match to TRBD2 (6 bases). TRBJ2-7 matches the DNA end more closely, so the J call is doubtful. CDR1 is DFQATT and CDR2 is SNEGSKA in the germline V gene (reference sequence). The CDR3 extends over 11 amino acids. The CDR3 loop is CSAKGLDEQYF. CDR3 coding DNA: TGCAGTGCTAAGGGACTCGACGAGCAGTACTTC.

The chain combines TRBV7-9 with TRBJ2-5; the D gene is possibly TRBD2 (6 bases). Germline V gene lookup returns CDR1 SEHNR and CDR2 FQNEAQ (reference sequence). The CDR3 loop spans 14 amino acids. V dropped 3 bases and J dropped 0 bases, with 8 bases sitting between them. The CDR3 here is CASSFGGYQETQYF. As DNA, the CDR3 is TGTGCCAGCAGCTTCGGGGGTTACCAAGAGACCCAGTACTTC.

This chain uses TRBV10-1 with TRBJ2-7, with D possibly being TRBD1 (6 bases). V was clipped by 10 bases and J by 2 bases, with 15 bases between them. The CDR3 totals 13 residues. Germline V gives CDR1 WNHNN, CDR2 SYGVQD (reference sequence). The CDR3 protein is CAIVNREPYEQYF. The DNA for the CDR3 is TGCGCCATTGTTAACAGGGAACCCTACGAGCAGTACTTC.

This clone was seen a few times. Germline is not matched at one junction end, which may reflect a read error. The chain recombines TRBV7-3 with TRBJ2-6; tentatively, D is TRBD1 (6 bases). The germline CDR1 and CDR2 sequences are SGHTA and FQGTGA. CDR3 length equals 21 residues. The CDR3 nucleotides read TGTGCCAGCAGCTTAAAACCACCAGGGTCAGGGGTGGGAACTGGGGCCAACGGCCTGACTTTC. Its translation: CASSLKPPGSGVGTGANGLTF.

The V gene is TRBV4-3, the J gene TRBJ2-1; TRBD2 might be the D (7 bases). Trimming cost V 3 bases and J 8 bases, with 14 bases left between them. The CDR3 is 14 residues long. Germline CDR1 LGHNA, CDR2 YSLEER. CDR3 nucleotide sequence: TGCGCCAGCAGCCAGGGGGGGGGCGTTTATGAGCAGTTCTTC. Amino acids: CASSQGGGVYEQFF.

This clone was picked up one time. The chain joins TRBV16 to TRBJ1-2, with D perhaps matching TRBD1 (5 bases). V gave up 7 bases and J gave up 5 bases, with 14 bases separating them. Per germline, CDR1 KGHSY and CDR2 FQNENV. The CDR3 runs 13 residues. The CDR3 sequence: CASTRQNPYGYTF. The DNA of the CDR3 is TGTGCCAGCACCCGACAGAACCCTTATGGCTACACCTTC.

The chain employs TRBV9 and TRBJ1-2, with D perhaps matching TRBD1 (5 bases). Between the trimmed V and J ends, which lost 4 bases and 7 bases, there was a span of 11 bases. Germline V CDR1 and CDR2: SGDLS, YYNGEE. The CDR3 covers 12 residues. The CDR3 DNA follows: TGTGCCAGCAGCCGGGCCGGGGGTGGCTACACCTTC. Translating it yields CASSRAGGGYTF.

The J gene is TRBJ2-1, the V gene TRBV28; 11 nucleotides agree with TRBD2. The CDR3 extends over 16 amino acids. Losses at the gene ends were 2 bases for V and 6 bases for J; bases not matched to a gene: 6. Germline assignment: CDR1 MDHEN and CDR2 SYDVKM. Here the CDR3 reads CASSLLLAGGINEQFF. The CDR3 nucleotides read TGTGCCAGCAGTTTACTTCTAGCGGGAGGAATCAATGAGCAGTTCTTC.

This clone was observed a handful of times. CDR3 DNA sequence: TGCGCCAGCAGCTTGGTACAGGGGACGAACACTGAAGCTTTCTTT. Its translation is CASSLVQGTNTEAFF. This sequence joins TRBV5-1 and TRBJ1-1; 7 positions agree with TRBD1. V lost 0 bases, J lost 1 base, and 3 bases stayed unmatched. Germline V gene data show CDR1 as SGHRS and CDR2 as YFSETQ. The CDR3 runs to 15 residues.

The CDR3: CASSLTAKGQGAGTEAFF. CDR3 nucleotides: TGTGCCAGCAGCTTAACGGCCAAGGGACAGGGAGCGGGCACTGAAGCTTTCTTT. The gene calls are TRBV7-3 and TRBJ1-1; 9 nucleotides line up with TRBD1. Germline V gives CDR1 SGHTA, CDR2 FQGTGA. The CDR3 spans 18 residues. After removal of 0 bases from V and 4 bases from J, the junction contained 12 bases not matched to a gene.